The following is a TCR beta chain sequence with its context. Its target is unknown. The data were taken from a study of glioma-infiltrating T cells. Study-level results: Signature shared blood CDR3 motifs were enriched in low-divergence and depleted in high-divergence patients.

The iRepertoire nested amplicon-rescue multiplex PCR amplified TCR alpha and beta CDR3s from RNA. TCRdb re-called the multiplex PCR reads with MiXCR, one entry per CDR3 protein. This sample has 300,000 to 450,000 distinct CDR3 sequences; more than 35% occur once, and the top ten carry more than 10%. CDR1 is SGHAT and CDR2 is FQNNGV in the germline V gene. Trimming cost V 3 bases and J 9 bases; bases outside gene matches: 1. This CDR3 has 12 residues. The clonotype originates from a human donor with low-grade glioma or glioblastoma, undergoing nonglioma brain surgery, or in good health (not recorded which). The rearrangement joins TRBV11-2 to TRBJ2-1; 8 bases align to TRBD2. The sample taken for sequencing was glioma tissue, nonneoplastic brain tissue, or PBMCs (not recorded which). This CDR3 is CASSFAGGEQFF. The CDR3 DNA reads TGTGCCAGCAGCTTTGCGGGGGGTGAGCAGTTCTTC. Drawing the rest from reference TRBV11-2 and TRBJ2-1, the complete variable domain is EAGVAQSPRYKIIEKRQSVAFWCNPISGHATLYWYQQILGQGPKLLIQFQNNGVVDDSQLPKDRFSAERLKGVDSTLKIQPAKLEDSAVYLCASSFAGGEQFFGPGTRLTVL.